The 2 T cell receptor gamma chains below come from one sample, sequenced in a study of gammadelta T cells in human blood. TCRdb re-called clones from the RT-PCR reads using CATT. Of 150 to 200 gamma-chain clones listed, around 3% are singletons. Input material: Vgamma9Vdelta2 gamma-delta T cells from fetal blood. The receptors here all came from a human fetus.

This clone is large in the sample. This likely traces to a read error, being one base from a far larger clone. The chain employs TRGV10 and TRGJP1. TRGV10 is assigned to the ORF class and has an uncertain function. V lost 8 bases, J lost 3 bases, and 4 bases stayed unmatched. The CDR3 runs 13 residues. The CDR3 here is CAAWDSTGWFKIF. CDR3 nucleotides: TGTGCTGCGTGGGATTCCACTGGTTGGTTCAAGATATTT.

The chain has TRGV9 and TRGJ1 or TRGJ2. Germline V CDR1 and CDR2: GITISATS, ISYDGTV (reference sequence). J was trimmed by 2 bases and V by 0 bases; bases with no gene match: 1. There are 13 residues in the CDR3. The CDR3 reads CALWEVHYYKKLF. In nucleotides, the CDR3 is TGTGCCTTGTGGGAGGTGCATTATTATAAGAAACTCTTT.